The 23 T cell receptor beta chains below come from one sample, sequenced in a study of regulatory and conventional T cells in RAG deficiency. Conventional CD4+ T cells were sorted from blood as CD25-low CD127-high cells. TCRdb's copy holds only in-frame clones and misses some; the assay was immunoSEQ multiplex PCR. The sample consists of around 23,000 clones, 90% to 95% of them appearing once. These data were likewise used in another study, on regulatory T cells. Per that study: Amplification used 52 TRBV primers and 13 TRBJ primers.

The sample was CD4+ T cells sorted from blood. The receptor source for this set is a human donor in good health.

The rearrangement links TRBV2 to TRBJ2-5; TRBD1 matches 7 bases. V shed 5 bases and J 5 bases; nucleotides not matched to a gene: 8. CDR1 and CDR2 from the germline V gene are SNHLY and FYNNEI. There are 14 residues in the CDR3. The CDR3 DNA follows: TGTGCCAGCAGTTCCCAGGGGGTTAGGGAGACCCAGTACTTC. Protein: CASSSQGVRETQYF.

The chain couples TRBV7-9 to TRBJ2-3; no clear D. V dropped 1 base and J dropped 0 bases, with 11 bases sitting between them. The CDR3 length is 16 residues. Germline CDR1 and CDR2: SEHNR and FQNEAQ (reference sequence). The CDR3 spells CASSLDGTGSTDTQYF. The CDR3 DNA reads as TGTGCCAGCAGCTTAGATGGTACCGGGAGCACAGATACGCAGTATTTT.

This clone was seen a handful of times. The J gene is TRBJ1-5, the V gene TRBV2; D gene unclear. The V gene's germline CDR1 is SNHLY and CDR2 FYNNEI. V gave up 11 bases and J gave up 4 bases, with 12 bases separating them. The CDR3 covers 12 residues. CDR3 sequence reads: CAGDLGNQPQHF. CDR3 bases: TGTGCCGGAGATTTAGGGAATCAGCCCCAGCATTTT.

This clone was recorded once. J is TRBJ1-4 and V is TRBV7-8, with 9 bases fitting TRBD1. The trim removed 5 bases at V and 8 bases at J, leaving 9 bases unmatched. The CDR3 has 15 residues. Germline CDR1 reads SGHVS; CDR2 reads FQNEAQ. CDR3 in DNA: TGTGCCAGCAGCGCGTACAGGGGGCCAGGGGAAAAACTGTTTTTT. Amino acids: CASSAYRGPGEKLFF.

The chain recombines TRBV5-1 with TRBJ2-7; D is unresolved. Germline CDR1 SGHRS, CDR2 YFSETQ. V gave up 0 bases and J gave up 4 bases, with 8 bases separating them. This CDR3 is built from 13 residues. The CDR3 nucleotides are TGCGCCAGCAGCTTGGGTTACAGATACGAGCAGTACTTC. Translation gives CASSLGYRYEQYF.

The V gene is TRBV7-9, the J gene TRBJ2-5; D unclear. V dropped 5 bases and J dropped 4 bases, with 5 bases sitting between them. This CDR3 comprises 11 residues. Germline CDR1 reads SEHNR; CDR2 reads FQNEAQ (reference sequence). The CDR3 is CASSDIETQYF. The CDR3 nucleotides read TGTGCCAGCAGCGACATAGAGACCCAGTACTTC.

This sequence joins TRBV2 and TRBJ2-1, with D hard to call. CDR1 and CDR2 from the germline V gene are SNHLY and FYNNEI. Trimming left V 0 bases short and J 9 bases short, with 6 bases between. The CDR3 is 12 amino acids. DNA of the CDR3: TGTGCCAGCAGTGAAGCGGGTATTGAGCAGTTCTTC. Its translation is CASSEAGIEQFF.

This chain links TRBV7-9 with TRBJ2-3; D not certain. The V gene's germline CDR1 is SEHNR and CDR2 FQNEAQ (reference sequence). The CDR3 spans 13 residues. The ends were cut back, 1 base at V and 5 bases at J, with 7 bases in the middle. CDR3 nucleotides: TGTGCCAGCAGCTTAGGTGTCGGAGATACGCAGTATTTT. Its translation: CASSLGVGDTQYF.

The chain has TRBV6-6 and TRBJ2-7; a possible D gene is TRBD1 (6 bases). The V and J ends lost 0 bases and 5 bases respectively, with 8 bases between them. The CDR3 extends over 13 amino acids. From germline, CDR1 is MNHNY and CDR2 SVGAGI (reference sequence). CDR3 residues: CASSYSRGHEQYF. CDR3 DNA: TGTGCCAGCAGTTACTCCAGGGGCCACGAGCAGTACTTC.

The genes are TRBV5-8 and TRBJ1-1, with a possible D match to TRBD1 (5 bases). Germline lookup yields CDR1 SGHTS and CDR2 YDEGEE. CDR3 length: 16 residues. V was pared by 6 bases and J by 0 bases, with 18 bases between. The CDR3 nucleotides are TGTGCCAGCACCCCCAGGGACCTGTATCTGAACACTGAAGCTTTCTTT. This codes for CASTPRDLYLNTEAFF.

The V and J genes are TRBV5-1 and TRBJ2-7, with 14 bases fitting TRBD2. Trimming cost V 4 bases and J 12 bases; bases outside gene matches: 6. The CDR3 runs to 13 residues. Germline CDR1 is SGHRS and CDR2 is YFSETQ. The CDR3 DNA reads TGCGCCAGCAGCACGGGACTAGCGGGAGAATGGTACTTC. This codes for CASSTGLAGEWYF.

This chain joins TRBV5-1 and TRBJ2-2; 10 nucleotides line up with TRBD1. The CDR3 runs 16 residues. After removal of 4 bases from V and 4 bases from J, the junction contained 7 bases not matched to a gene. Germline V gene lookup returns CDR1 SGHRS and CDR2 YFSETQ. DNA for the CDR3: TGCGCCAGCAGCAGGGGACAGGGGTTAACCACCGGGGAGCTGTTTTTT. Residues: CASSRGQGLTTGELFF.

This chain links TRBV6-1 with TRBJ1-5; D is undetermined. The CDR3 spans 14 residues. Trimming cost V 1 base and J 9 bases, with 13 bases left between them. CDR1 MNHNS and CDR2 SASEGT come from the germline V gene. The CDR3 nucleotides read TGTGCCAGCAGTGAAGAAGGTTTAATAAGGCCCCAGCATTTT. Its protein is CASSEEGLIRPQHF.

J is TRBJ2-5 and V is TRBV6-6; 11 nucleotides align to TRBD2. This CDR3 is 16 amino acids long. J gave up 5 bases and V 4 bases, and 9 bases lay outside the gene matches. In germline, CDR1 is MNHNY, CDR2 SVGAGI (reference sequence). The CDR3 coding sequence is TGTGCCAGCAGTTGGCCTCTAGCGGGGGGTGTTGAGACCCAGTACTTC. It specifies CASSWPLAGGVETQYF.

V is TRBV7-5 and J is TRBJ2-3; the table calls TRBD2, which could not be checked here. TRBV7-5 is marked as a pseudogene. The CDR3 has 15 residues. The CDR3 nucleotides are TGTGCCAGAAGCTACAGCGGGAGCGTTACAGATACGCAGTATTTT. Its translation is CARSYSGSVTDTQYF.

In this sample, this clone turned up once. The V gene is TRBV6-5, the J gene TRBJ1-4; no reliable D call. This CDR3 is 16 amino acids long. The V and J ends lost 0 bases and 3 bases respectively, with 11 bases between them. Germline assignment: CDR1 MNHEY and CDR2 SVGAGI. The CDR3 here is CASSYSFRLSNEKLFF. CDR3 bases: TGTGCCAGCAGTTACTCTTTCCGGTTATCTAATGAAAAACTGTTTTTT.

The CDR3 region is CASSPGTGGIYGYTF. In nucleotides, the CDR3 is TGTGCCAGCAGCCCCGGAACAGGGGGAATCTATGGCTACACCTTC. The V gene is TRBV4-2, the J gene TRBJ1-2, with 8 bases lining up with TRBD1. V was clipped by 4 bases and J by 4 bases; unmatched bases: 8. The germline V gene encodes CDR1 LGHNA and CDR2 YNFKEQ. This CDR3 comprises 15 residues.

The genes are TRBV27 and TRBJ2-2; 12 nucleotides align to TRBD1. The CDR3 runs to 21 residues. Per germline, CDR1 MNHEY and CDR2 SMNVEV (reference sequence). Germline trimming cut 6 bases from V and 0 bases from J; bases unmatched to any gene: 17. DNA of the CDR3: TGTGCCAGCAGCTTAAAAGGCTCTTTGGGACAGGGGGCATCGAACACCGGGGAGCTGTTTTTT. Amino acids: CASSLKGSLGQGASNTGELFF.

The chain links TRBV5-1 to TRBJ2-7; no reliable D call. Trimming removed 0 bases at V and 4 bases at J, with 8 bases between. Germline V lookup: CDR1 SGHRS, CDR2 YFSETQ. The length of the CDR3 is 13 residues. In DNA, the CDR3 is TGCGCCAGCAGCTTGGATTGGGGATACGAGCAGTACTTC. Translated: CASSLDWGYEQYF.

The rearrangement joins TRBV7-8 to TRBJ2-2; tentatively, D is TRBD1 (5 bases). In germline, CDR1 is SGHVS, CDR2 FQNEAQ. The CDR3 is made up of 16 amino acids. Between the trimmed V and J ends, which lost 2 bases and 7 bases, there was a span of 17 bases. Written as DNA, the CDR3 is TGTGCCAGCAGCTTATACCCCCAGGGAATTAGCGGGGAGCTGTTTTTT. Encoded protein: CASSLYPQGISGELFF.

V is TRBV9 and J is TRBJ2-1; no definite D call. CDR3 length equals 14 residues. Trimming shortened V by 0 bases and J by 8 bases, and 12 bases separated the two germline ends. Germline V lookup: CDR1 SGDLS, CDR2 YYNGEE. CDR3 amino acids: CASSVGGSIDEQFF. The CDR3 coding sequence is TGTGCCAGCAGCGTAGGTGGCAGTATCGATGAGCAGTTCTTC.

CDR3 coding DNA: TGTGCCACTCGACAGGCCACTGAAGCTTTCTTT. This translates into CATRQATEAFF. This rearrangement joins TRBV7-9 to TRBJ1-1, with a weak D call TRBD1 (6 bases). Trimming shortened V by 10 bases and J by 4 bases, and 10 bases separated the two germline ends. CDR1 is SEHNR, CDR2 FQNEAQ, per germline (reference sequence). The CDR3 consists of 11 residues.

The CDR3 DNA reads as TGTGCCAGCAATGAACTAGCGGGAGTGGGAGAGACCCAGTACTTC. Protein sequence: CASNELAGVGETQYF. The genes are TRBV28 and TRBJ2-5; 11 nucleotides agree with TRBD2. This CDR3 is 15 amino acids long. Germline V lookup: CDR1 MDHEN, CDR2 SYDVKM. J was trimmed by 4 bases and V by 7 bases; bases with no gene match: 8.